Below are 2 T cell receptor beta chains sequenced from a single sample in a study of sequential checkpoint blockade in melanoma. TCRdb's copy holds only in-frame clones and misses some; the assay was immunoSEQ multiplex PCR. The sample has 10,000 or so clones; 20% to 25% are singletons. Treatment in this sample: randomized to nivolumab then ipilimumab (arm A) or the reverse (arm B). Specimen: tumor tissue (inferred from file names), collected from a patient given nivolumab and ipilimumab in sequence. The receptors originated from a human donor with melanoma.

In this sample, this clone turned up many times. Here the CDR3 DNA reads TGTGCCAGCAGTTACTCGGTCCGGGATGCGAGGTTCCACGAGCAGTACTTC. Translated: CASSYSVRDARFHEQYF. The chain combines TRBV6-8 with TRBJ2-7; TRBD2 is a possible D gene (5 bases). CDR1 is MNHGY, CDR2 SAAAGT, per germline. This CDR3 comprises 17 residues. The germline V and J ends were trimmed by 0 bases and 5 bases, with 20 bases remaining between them.

This clone came up many times. The chain is built from TRBV11-3 and TRBJ1-4; 7 bases map to TRBD1. The CDR3 totals 14 residues. The J segment lost 6 bases and the V segment lost 2 bases, leaving 3 bases of the junction unmatched. Germline CDR1 reads SGHNT; CDR2 reads YENEEA. CDR3 nucleotides: TGTGCCAGCAGCTTAAGACAGGGAGATGAAAAACTGTTTTTT. Translating gives CASSLRQGDEKLFF.